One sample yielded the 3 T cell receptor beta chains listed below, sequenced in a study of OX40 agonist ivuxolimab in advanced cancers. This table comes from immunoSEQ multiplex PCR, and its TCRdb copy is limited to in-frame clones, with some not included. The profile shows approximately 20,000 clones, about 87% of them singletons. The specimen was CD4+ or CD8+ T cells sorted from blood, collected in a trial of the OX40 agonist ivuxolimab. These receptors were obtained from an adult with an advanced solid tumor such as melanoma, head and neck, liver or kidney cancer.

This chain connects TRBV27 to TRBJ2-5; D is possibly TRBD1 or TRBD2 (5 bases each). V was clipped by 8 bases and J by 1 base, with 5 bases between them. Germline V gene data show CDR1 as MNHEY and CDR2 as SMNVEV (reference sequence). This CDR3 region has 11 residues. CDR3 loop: CASGGQETQYF. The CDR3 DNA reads TGTGCCAGCGGGGGCCAAGAGACCCAGTACTTC.

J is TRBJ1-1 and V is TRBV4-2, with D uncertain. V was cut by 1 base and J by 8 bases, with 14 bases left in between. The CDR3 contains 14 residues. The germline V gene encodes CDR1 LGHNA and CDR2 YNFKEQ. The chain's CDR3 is CASSQGLAMGEAFF. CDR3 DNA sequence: TGTGCCAGCAGCCAAGGTTTAGCCATGGGGGAAGCTTTCTTT.

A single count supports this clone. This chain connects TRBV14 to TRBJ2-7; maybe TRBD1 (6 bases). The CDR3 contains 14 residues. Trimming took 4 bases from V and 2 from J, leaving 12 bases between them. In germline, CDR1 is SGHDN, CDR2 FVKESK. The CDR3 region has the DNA TGTGCCAGCAGCCTCTCAGGGGCCACCTACGAGCAGTACTTC. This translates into CASSLSGATYEQYF.